This T cell receptor (beta chain) was captured in a study of blood T cell repertoires in COVID-19. Study overall: Samples representing acute and convalescent COVID-19 were sourced from the United States, Italy and Spain. T cells, B-cell-depleted T cells, or PBMCs provided the cDNA or gDNA that served as material.

The trim removed 6 bases at V and 4 bases at J, leaving 12 bases unmatched. This CDR3 comprises 16 residues. CDR1 is LNHNV, CDR2 YYDKDF, per germline (reference sequence). In the original workflow: Researchers report that nucleated cell counts were estimated from reference gene primer amplification. Profiled with immunoSEQ multiplex PCR; TCRdb holds only in-frame clones, not every one. The D gene and trimming were derived from the DNA, and the V and J assignments and clone size from that table. Of over 300,000 clones in the sample, around 89% were seen once. This chain links TRBV15 with TRBJ2-5, with 9 bases lining up with TRBD1. The sequence derives from a man between 18 and 29 years old with active or convalescent COVID-19. The sample was peripheral blood. CDR3 bases: TGTGCCACCAGTAACCCGGGACAGGGTCTCCTAGAGACCCAGTACTTC. Its translation is CATSNPGQGLLETQYF.